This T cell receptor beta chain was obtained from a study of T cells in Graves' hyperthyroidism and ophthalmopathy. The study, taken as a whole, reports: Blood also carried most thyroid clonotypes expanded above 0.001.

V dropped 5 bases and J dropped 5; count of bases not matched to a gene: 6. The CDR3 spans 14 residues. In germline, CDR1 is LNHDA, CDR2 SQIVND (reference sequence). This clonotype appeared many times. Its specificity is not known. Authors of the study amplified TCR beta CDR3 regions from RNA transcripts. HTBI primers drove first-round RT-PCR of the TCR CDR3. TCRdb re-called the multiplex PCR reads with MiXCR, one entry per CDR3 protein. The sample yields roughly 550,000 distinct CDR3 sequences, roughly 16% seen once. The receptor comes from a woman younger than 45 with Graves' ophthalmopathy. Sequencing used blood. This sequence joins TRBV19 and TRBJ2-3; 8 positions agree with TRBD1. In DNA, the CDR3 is TGTGCCAGTAGTTCCAGGGGGCAGGTAGATACGCAGTATTTT. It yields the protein CASSSRGQVDTQYF.